This TCR beta chain is drawn from a study of T cell responses to AZD1222 COVID-19 vaccine. Study-wide results and limits: In all cases, repertoires were sampled only after the peak T cell response.

V shed 8 bases and J shed 8 bases, with 10 bases lying between them. The germline CDR1 and CDR2 sequences are MNHEY and SVGAGI. There are 12 residues in the CDR3. Clones were read by immunoSEQ multiplex PCR, and TCRdb kept only the in-frame ones, dropping some. The sample records 90,000 to 120,000 clones, around 84% being singletons. As to this clone: What it binds is unknown.

Sequencing used peripheral blood, obtained on day 0 of AZD1222 vaccination. The rearrangement joins TRBV6-5 to TRBJ1-6; no firm D call. This clonotype originated in an adult in good health. CDR3 in amino acids: CASRGVDSPLHF. CDR3 DNA: TGTGCCAGCCGGGGTGTAGATTCACCCCTCCACTTT.